This T cell receptor beta chain came from a study of blood T cell repertoires in COVID-19. Generated by immunoSEQ multiplex PCR, the TCRdb table keeps only in-frame clones and is missing some. The sample shows roughly 100,000 clones, 80% to 90% of them seen only once. This CDR3 contains 14 residues. CDR1 and CDR2 from the germline V gene are MNHEY and SVGAGI. Trimming took 6 bases from V and 1 from J, leaving 12 bases between them. The receptor's source is a man in his sixties with acute or convalescent COVID-19. The sequencing input was peripheral blood. The J gene is TRBJ1-2, the V gene TRBV6-5; D uncertain. The chain's CDR3 is CASRPQFFNYGYTF. DNA of the CDR3: TGTGCCAGCAGGCCTCAGTTCTTTAACTATGGCTACACCTTC.